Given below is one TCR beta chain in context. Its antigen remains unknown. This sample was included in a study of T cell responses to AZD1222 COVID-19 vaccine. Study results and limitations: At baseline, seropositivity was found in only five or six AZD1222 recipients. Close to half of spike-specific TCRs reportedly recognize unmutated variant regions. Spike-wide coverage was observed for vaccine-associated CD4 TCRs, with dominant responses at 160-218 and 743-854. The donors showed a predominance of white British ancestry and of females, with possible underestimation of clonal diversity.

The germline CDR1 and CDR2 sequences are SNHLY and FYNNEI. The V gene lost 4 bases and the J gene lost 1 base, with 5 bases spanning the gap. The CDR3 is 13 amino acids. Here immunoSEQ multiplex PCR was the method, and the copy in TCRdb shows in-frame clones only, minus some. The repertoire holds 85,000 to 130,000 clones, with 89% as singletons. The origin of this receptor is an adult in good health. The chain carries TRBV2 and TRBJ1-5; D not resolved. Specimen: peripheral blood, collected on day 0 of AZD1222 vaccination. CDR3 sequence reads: CASSGPSNQPQHF. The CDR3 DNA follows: TGTGCCAGCAGTGGTCCGAGCAATCAGCCCCAGCATTTT.